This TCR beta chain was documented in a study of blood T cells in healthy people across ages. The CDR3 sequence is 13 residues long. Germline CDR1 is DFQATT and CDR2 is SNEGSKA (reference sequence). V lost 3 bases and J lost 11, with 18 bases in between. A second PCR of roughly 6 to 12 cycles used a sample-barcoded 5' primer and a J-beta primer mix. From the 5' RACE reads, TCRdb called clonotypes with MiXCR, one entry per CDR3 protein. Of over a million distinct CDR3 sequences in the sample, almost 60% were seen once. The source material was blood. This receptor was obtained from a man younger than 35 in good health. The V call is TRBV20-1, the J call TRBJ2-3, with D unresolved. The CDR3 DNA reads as TGCAGTGCTAGCTCCGCAAGGCTTTCAGGGCAGTATTTT. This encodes CSASSARLSGQYF.